Following are 29 T cell receptor beta chains from one sample sequenced in a study of PD-1 blockade in classical Hodgkin lymphoma. Patients all relapsed after autologous stem cell transplantation, and there was variation in brentuximab vedotin exposure. The assay was immunoSEQ multiplex PCR, and TCRdb's table has in-frame clones only and misses some. The sample has tens of thousands of clones, approximately 90% seen once. This sample comprised peripheral blood mononuclear cells (PBMCs), obtained before the second cycle of nivolumab. The receptor set was obtained from a human donor with classical Hodgkin lymphoma.

The V and J genes are TRBV28 and TRBJ1-4; D perhaps matches TRBD1 (5 bases). The CDR3 runs to 15 residues. Germline assignment: CDR1 MDHEN and CDR2 SYDVKM. Trimming stripped 6 bases from V and 5 bases from J, with 16 bases between. DNA for the CDR3: TGTGCCAGCAGACTTGCGGGGCACACGAATGAAAAACTGTTTTTT. It translates to CASRLAGHTNEKLFF. The complete variable domain, with remaining parts taken from reference TRBV28 and TRBJ1-4, reads DVKVTQSSRYLVKRTGEKVFLECVQDMDHENMFWYRQDPGLGLRLIYFSYDVKMKEKGDIPEGYSVSREKKERFSLILESASTNQTSMYLCASRLAGHTNEKLFFGSGTQLSVL.

V gene TRBV5-1 combines with J gene TRBJ1-3, with D maybe TRBD1 (5 bases). V was cut by 1 base and J by 0 bases, with 14 bases left in between. This CDR3 is 17 amino acids long. Germline V lookup: CDR1 SGHRS, CDR2 YFSETQ. CDR3 sequence (DNA): TGCGCCAGCAGCTTGTCACCGGACATTAACTCTGGAAACACCATATATTTT. It yields the protein CASSLSPDINSGNTIYF.

This sequence joins TRBV2 and TRBJ2-1; TRBD2 matches at 11 bases. Germline-derived CDR1 and CDR2 are SNHLY and FYNNEI. CDR3 length: 15 residues. V lost 8 bases, J lost 10 bases, and 13 bases stayed unmatched. CDR3 sequence reads: CASSRQNSGGVEQFF. The DNA for the CDR3 is TGTGCCAGCTCGAGGCAGAATAGCGGGGGGGTAGAGCAGTTCTTC.

The chain recombines TRBV30 with TRBJ1-2; 8 bases match TRBD1. Per the germline V gene, CDR1 is GTSNPN and CDR2 is SVGIG (reference sequence). This CDR3 is built from 13 residues. Unmatched junction bases numbered 4, after V lost 0 bases and J lost 7 bases. CDR3 sequence reads: CAWSVPGGFGYTF. In DNA form, the CDR3 reads TGTGCCTGGAGTGTACCAGGGGGCTTTGGCTACACCTTC.

About this clone: Other DNA sequences from this sample encode an identical CDR3 as well. The chain couples TRBV5-1 to TRBJ2-2; TRBD2 is a possible D gene (6 bases). V lost 4 bases to trimming and J lost 4 bases, with 11 bases between them. The CDR3 runs to 14 residues. Germline V gene sequence: CDR1 SGHRS, CDR2 YFSETQ. The CDR3 coding sequence is TGCGCCAGCAGCCCCCTCGGGGGCACCGGGGAGCTGTTTTTT. Protein product: CASSPLGGTGELFF.

This clone has a handful of counts. V usage is TRBV2 and J usage is TRBJ1-2; unclear D gene. The V gene lost 2 bases and the J gene lost 5 bases, with 3 bases spanning the gap. CDR3 size: 11 residues. Germline V gene sequence: CDR1 SNHLY, CDR2 FYNNEI. The CDR3 region is CASSEQYGYTF. The CDR3 DNA reads as TGTGCCAGCAGTGAACAGTATGGCTACACCTTC.

The rearrangement joins TRBV28 to TRBJ2-7, with a weak D call TRBD1 (5 bases). The CDR3 runs to 15 residues. The germline V gene encodes CDR1 MDHEN and CDR2 SYDVKM. Trimming removed 7 bases at V and 2 bases at J, with 18 bases between. Here the CDR3 reads CASTGDSPRPYEQYF. The CDR3 DNA reads as TGTGCCAGCACGGGCGACAGCCCTCGCCCCTACGAGCAGTACTTC.

V usage is TRBV7-9 and J usage is TRBJ2-3, with 9 bases aligning to TRBD2. Germline-derived CDR1 and CDR2 are SEHNR and FQNEAQ (reference sequence). The CDR3 runs 16 residues. Trimming took 3 bases from V and 4 from J; bases not matched to a gene: 8. The CDR3 bases are TGTGCCAGCAGCTTCTCCAGCGGGGGGTCCTCAGATACGCAGTATTTT. Translation: CASSFSSGGSSDTQYF.

The chain couples TRBV7-2 to TRBJ2-7, with D uncertain. Trimming removed 5 bases at V and 3 bases at J, with 17 bases between. Germline V gives CDR1 SGHTA, CDR2 FQGNSA. This CDR3 is built from 15 residues. The CDR3 sequence: CASSPGFSRHYEQYF. The CDR3 bases are TGTGCCAGCAGCCCCGGGTTCTCAAGACACTACGAGCAGTACTTC.

The chain uses TRBV5-1 and TRBJ1-2; 8 nucleotides line up with TRBD1. V was clipped by 3 bases and J by 9 bases; unmatched bases: 4. CDR1 and CDR2 (germline): SGHRS, YFSETQ. The CDR3 has 12 residues. The DNA for the CDR3 is TGCGCCAGCAGCTCTGGACAGGGTCGCTACACCTTC. As protein: CASSSGQGRYTF.

The chain couples TRBV7-9 to TRBJ2-2, with TRBD2 matching 12 bases. V was pared by 2 bases and J by 6 bases, with 13 bases of the junction left unmatched. CDR1 is SEHNR and CDR2 is FQNEAQ in the germline V gene (reference sequence). There are 19 residues in the CDR3. The CDR3 sequence: CASSLPYTTSGGIAGELFF. CDR3 DNA: TGTGCCAGCAGCTTACCCTACACCACTAGCGGGGGGATCGCCGGGGAGCTGTTTTTT.

The chain recombines TRBV5-1 with TRBJ2-1; D uncertain. The germline V and J ends were trimmed by 2 bases and 0 bases, with 21 bases remaining between them. In germline, CDR1 is SGHRS, CDR2 YFSETQ. The length of the CDR3 is 19 residues. The CDR3 nucleotides are TGCGCCAGCAGCTTAGCTGGGCCAAACCTCCGGAGCTCCTACAATGAGCAGTTCTTC. It is translated as CASSLAGPNLRSSYNEQFF.

In this sample, this clone turned up a few times. CDR3 loop: CASSWDRLNTGELFF. In DNA, the CDR3 is TGCGCCAGCAGCTGGGACAGGTTGAACACCGGGGAGCTGTTTTTT. This chain links TRBV5-1 with TRBJ2-2, with 8 bases matching TRBD1. Germline assignment: CDR1 SGHRS and CDR2 YFSETQ. The CDR3 sequence is 15 residues long. V lost 3 bases, J lost 1 base, and 2 bases stayed unmatched.

The chain joins TRBV25-1 to TRBJ2-7, with D perhaps matching TRBD1 (6 bases). Per germline, CDR1 MGHDK and CDR2 SYGVNS. This CDR3 region has 14 residues. Trimming left V 6 bases short and J 2 bases short, with 14 bases between. CDR3 region: CASRAQGRTYEQYF. For the CDR3, the DNA is TGTGCCAGCAGAGCACAGGGTCGGACCTACGAGCAGTACTTC.

The chain combines TRBV6-1 with TRBJ1-2; 7 nucleotides match TRBD1. V lost 3 bases and J lost 0; bases outside the gene matches: 7. The germline V gene has CDR1 MNHNS and CDR2 SASEGT. This CDR3 contains 16 residues. The CDR3 DNA sequence: TGTGCCAGCAGTGACCCTGGACAGGCGTCTAACTATGGCTACACCTTC. It codes for CASSDPGQASNYGYTF.

The chain couples TRBV7-9 to TRBJ1-6; D not resolved. V dropped 5 bases and J dropped 9 bases, with 8 bases sitting between them. Per germline, CDR1 SEHNR and CDR2 FQNEAQ (reference sequence). The CDR3 extends over 12 amino acids. The CDR3 spells CASSALGSPLHF. DNA of the CDR3: TGTGCCAGCAGCGCCTTGGGTTCACCCCTCCACTTT.

The chain is built from TRBV5-1 and TRBJ2-3; 9 nucleotides line up with TRBD1. The CDR3 is made up of 14 amino acids. Germline V CDR1 and CDR2: SGHRS, YFSETQ. The trim removed 4 bases at V and 4 bases at J, leaving 4 bases unmatched. The CDR3 nucleotides are TGCGCCAGCAGCCCCCGGGACAGGGCAGATACGCAGTATTTT. It yields the protein CASSPRDRADTQYF.

This chain joins TRBV2 and TRBJ2-7, with 9 bases aligning to TRBD1. CDR1 and CDR2 from the germline V gene are SNHLY and FYNNEI. Trimming cost V 4 bases and J 4 bases; bases outside gene matches: 8. The CDR3 is 15 residues long. In nucleotides, the CDR3 is TGTGCCAGCAGTGTAGGGGGGACAGGGTGGTACGAGCAGTACTTC. It encodes CASSVGGTGWYEQYF.

This clone was recorded only once. The rearrangement uses TRBV5-6 and TRBJ2-7, with D perhaps matching TRBD1 or TRBD2 (5 bases each). V dropped 1 base and J dropped 1 base, with 15 bases sitting between them. This CDR3 contains 16 residues. Germline CDR1 SGHDT, CDR2 YYEEEE. The CDR3 coding sequence is TGTGCCAGCAGCTTGCCGGGGACGGGAAATTCCTACGAGCAGTACTTC. As protein: CASSLPGTGNSYEQYF. Combining the CDR3 with reference TRBV5-6 and TRBJ2-7 gives the whole variable domain DAGVTQSPTHLIKTRGQQVTLRCSPKSGHDTVSWYQQALGQGPQFIFQYYEEEERQRGNFPDRFSGHQFPNYSSELNVNALLLGDSALYLCASSLPGTGNSYEQYFGPGTRLTVT.

This clone was seen a handful of times. This chain uses TRBV19 with TRBJ1-5; no firm D call. Germline-derived CDR1 and CDR2 are LNHDA and SQIVND (reference sequence). V lost 3 bases and J lost 3, with 12 bases in between. The CDR3 totals 15 residues. The CDR3 DNA is TGTGCCAGTAGTATCGGGCGGGTATTCAATCAGCCCCAGCATTTT. Its translation is CASSIGRVFNQPQHF.

The chain carries TRBV29-1 and TRBJ1-2, with D uncertain. The ends were cut back, 5 bases at V and 5 bases at J, with 18 bases in the middle. CDR3 length equals 14 residues. Germline CDR1 and CDR2: SQVTM and ANQGSEA. The CDR3 loop reads CSVPINGLEYGYTF. The DNA for the CDR3 is TGCAGCGTTCCCATTAATGGGTTGGAGTATGGCTACACCTTC.

The chain carries TRBV4-1 and TRBJ1-2, with no clear D. This CDR3 is 15 amino acids long. Germline lookup yields CDR1 MGHRA and CDR2 YSYEKL. Trimming cost V 1 base and J 4 bases, with 13 bases left between them. CDR3 in amino acids: CASSQVNRGTYGYTF. The CDR3 nucleotides read TGCGCCAGCAGCCAAGTAAATCGGGGAACCTATGGCTACACCTTC.

The chain employs TRBV10-3 and TRBJ2-3; D not resolved. The length of the CDR3 is 13 residues. Germline loops: CDR1 ENHRY, CDR2 SYGVKD. Trimming pared 4 bases from V and 4 bases from J, leaving 9 bases between. The DNA for the CDR3 is TGTGCCATCAGTGGGTCAGGTCCAGATACGCAGTATTTT. This translates into CAISGSGPDTQYF.

This chain links TRBV19 with TRBJ2-1; 8 nucleotides line up with TRBD2. The CDR3 runs 15 residues. The V segment lost 5 bases and the J segment 6 bases; nucleotides outside the gene matches: 9. Germline-derived CDR1 and CDR2 are LNHDA and SQIVND (reference sequence). This CDR3 reads CASSAPAGGINEQFF. The CDR3 coding sequence is TGTGCCAGTAGTGCCCCGGCGGGGGGTATCAATGAGCAGTTCTTC.

This chain uses TRBV4-1 with TRBJ2-1; a weak D match, TRBD2 (6 bases). CDR3 size: 16 residues. CDR1 and CDR2 (germline): MGHRA, YSYEKL. Trimming took 4 bases from V and 0 from J, leaving 13 bases between them. The chain's CDR3 is CASSLWGESSYNEQFF. The CDR3 DNA reads TGCGCCAGCAGCCTCTGGGGGGAGAGCTCCTACAATGAGCAGTTCTTC.

CDR3 nucleotides: TGTGCCAGCAGCTTCTTCCGCAGGGGTGAAAGGAACACTGAAGCTTTCTTT. Protein product: CASSFFRRGERNTEAFF. The chain combines TRBV5-6 with TRBJ1-1, with D perhaps matching TRBD1 (6 bases). Germline CDR1 reads SGHDT; CDR2 reads YYEEEE. The CDR3 has 17 residues. With 2 bases removed from V and 1 base from J, the gap between germline ends came to 18 bases.

J is TRBJ1-2 and V is TRBV27; possible D gene TRBD1, 6 bases. In germline, CDR1 is MNHEY, CDR2 SMNVEV (reference sequence). There are 14 residues in the CDR3. Trimming pared 5 bases from V and 8 bases from J, leaving 18 bases between. Here the CDR3 DNA reads TGTGCCAGCAGTCCGATACAGGGTAGGGGCGGCTACACCTTC. Translated: CASSPIQGRGGYTF.

This chain connects TRBV5-1 to TRBJ2-7; TRBD1 agrees at 7 bases. Germline values: CDR1 SGHRS, CDR2 YFSETQ. V shed 0 bases, J shed 2 bases, and the junction held 2 bases outside the gene matches. CDR3 length: 14 amino acids. The CDR3 coding sequence is TGCGCCAGCAGCTTGGAGGACAGGACCTACGAGCAGTACTTC. It codes for CASSLEDRTYEQYF.

The chain is built from TRBV5-1 and TRBJ2-7; D is undetermined. The CDR3 is made up of 13 amino acids. The germline CDR1 and CDR2 sequences are SGHRS and YFSETQ. The V and J ends lost 0 bases and 2 bases respectively, with 6 bases between them. The CDR3 bases are TGCGCCAGCAGCTTGGGTGGTACCTACGAGCAGTACTTC. Encoded protein: CASSLGGTYEQYF. Full variable domain (outside the CDR3, taken from reference TRBV5-1 and TRBJ2-7): KAGVTQTPRYLIKTRGQQVTLSCSPISGHRSVSWYQQTPGQGLQFLFEYFSETQRNKGNFPGRFSGRQFSNSRSEMNVSTLELGDSALYLCASSLGGTYEQYFGPGTRLTVT.